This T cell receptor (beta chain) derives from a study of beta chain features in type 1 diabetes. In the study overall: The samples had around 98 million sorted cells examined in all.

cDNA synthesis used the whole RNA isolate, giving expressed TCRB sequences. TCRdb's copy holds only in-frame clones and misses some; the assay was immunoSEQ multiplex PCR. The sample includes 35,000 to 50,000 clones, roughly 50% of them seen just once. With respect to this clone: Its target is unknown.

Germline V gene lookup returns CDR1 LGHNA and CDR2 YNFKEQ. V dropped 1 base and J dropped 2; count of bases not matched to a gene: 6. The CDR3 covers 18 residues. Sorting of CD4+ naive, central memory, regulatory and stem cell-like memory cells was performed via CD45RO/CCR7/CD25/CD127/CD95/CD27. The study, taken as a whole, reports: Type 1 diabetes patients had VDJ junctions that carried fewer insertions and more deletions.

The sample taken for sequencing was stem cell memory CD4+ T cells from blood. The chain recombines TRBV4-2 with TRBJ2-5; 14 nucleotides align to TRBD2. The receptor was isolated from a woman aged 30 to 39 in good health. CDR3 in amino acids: CASSQGGLAGGSQETQYF. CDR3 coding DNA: TGTGCCAGCAGCCAAGGTGGACTAGCGGGAGGTAGTCAAGAGACCCAGTACTTC.